This paragraph covers one T cell receptor beta chain sequence. V gave up 2 bases and J gave up 5 bases; unmatched junction bases: 17. The CDR3 has 19 amino acids. Germline CDR1 is SGHNT and CDR2 is YYREEE (reference sequence). These data originate in a study of blood T cell repertoires in COVID-19. Generated by immunoSEQ multiplex PCR, the TCRdb table keeps only in-frame clones and is missing some. The sample records about 65,000 clones, approximately 78% being singletons. The sequencing input was peripheral blood. The receptor comes from an elderly man with acute or convalescent COVID-19. This chain connects TRBV5-4 to TRBJ2-1; 9 nucleotides align to TRBD1. CDR3 nucleotide sequence: TGTGCCAGCAGCTTCTCTGGACAGGGGCCGACGAGGTCACACAATGAGCAGTTCTTC. Residues: CASSFSGQGPTRSHNEQFF.